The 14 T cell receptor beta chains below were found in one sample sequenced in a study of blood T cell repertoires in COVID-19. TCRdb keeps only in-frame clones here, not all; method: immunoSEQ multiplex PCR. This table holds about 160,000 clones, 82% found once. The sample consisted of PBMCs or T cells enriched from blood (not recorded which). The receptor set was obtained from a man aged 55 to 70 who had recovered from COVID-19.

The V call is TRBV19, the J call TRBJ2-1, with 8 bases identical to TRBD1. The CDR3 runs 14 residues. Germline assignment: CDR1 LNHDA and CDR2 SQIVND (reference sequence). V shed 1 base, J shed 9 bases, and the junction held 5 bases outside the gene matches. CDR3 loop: CASSIATGGGEQFF. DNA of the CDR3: TGTGCCAGTAGTATAGCAACAGGGGGTGGTGAGCAGTTCTTC. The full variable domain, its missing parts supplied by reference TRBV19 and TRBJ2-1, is DGGITQSPKYLFRKEGQNVTLSCEQNLNHDAMYWYRQDPGQGLRLIYYSQIVNDFQKGDIAEGYSVSREKKESFPLTVTSAQKNPTAFYLCASSIATGGGEQFFGPGTRLTVL.

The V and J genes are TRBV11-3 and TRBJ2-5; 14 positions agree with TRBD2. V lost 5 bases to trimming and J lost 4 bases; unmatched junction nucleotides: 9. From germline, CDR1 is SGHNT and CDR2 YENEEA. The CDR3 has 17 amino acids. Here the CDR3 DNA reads TGTGCCAGCAGCGCCAGGGAGGGGACTAGCGGGGGAGAGACCCAGTACTTC. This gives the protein CASSAREGTSGGETQYF.

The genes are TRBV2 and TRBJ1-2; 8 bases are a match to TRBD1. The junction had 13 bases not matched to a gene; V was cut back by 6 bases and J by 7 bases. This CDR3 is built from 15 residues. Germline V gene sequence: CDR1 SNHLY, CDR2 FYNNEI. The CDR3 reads CASRAGWQGARGYTF. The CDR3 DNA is TGTGCCAGCAGGGCCGGGTGGCAGGGGGCGCGTGGCTACACCTTC.

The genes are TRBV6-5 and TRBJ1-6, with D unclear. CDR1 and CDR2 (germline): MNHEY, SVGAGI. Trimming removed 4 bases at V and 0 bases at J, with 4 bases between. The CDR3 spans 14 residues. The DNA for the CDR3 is TGTGCCAGCAGTTTCAGCTCCTATAATTCACCCCTCCACTTT. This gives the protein CASSFSSYNSPLHF.

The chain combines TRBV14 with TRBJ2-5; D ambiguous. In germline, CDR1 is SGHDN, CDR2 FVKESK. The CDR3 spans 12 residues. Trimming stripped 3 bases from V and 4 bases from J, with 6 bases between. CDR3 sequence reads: CASSQRGETQYF. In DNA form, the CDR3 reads TGTGCCAGCAGCCAGAGAGGAGAGACCCAGTACTTC.

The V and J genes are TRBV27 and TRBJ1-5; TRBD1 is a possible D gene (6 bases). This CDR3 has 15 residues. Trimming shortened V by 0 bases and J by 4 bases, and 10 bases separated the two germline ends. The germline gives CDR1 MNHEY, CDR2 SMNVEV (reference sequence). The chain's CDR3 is CASSLSGQKNQPQHF. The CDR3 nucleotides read TGTGCCAGCAGTTTATCGGGACAAAAAAATCAGCCCCAGCATTTT.

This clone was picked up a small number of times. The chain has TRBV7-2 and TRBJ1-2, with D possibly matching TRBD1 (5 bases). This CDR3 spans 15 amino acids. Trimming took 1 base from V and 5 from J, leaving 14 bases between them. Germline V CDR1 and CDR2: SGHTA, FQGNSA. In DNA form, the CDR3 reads TGTGCCAGCAGCTTAGAGTCGAGACAGCCTTATGGCTACACCTTC. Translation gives CASSLESRQPYGYTF.

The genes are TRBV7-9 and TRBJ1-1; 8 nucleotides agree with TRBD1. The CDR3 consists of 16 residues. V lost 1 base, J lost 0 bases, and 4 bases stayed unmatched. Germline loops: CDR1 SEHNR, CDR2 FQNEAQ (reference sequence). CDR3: CASSLGQGPLNTEAFF. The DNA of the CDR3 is TGTGCCAGCAGCTTAGGACAGGGGCCTTTGAACACTGAAGCTTTCTTT. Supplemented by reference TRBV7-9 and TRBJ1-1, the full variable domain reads DTGVSQNPRHKITKRGQNVTFRCDPISEHNRLYWYRQTLGQGPEFLTYFQNEAQLEKSRLLSDRFSAERPKGSFSTLEIQRTEQGDSAMYLCASSLGQGPLNTEAFFGQGTRLTVV.

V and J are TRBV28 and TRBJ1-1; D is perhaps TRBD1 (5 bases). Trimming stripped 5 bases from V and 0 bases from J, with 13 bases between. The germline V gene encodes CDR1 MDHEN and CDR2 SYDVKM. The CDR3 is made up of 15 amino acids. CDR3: CASSPRTPVNTEAFF. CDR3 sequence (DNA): TGTGCCAGCAGTCCACGGACACCTGTGAACACTGAAGCTTTCTTT. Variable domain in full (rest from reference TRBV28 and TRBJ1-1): DVKVTQSSRYLVKRTGEKVFLECVQDMDHENMFWYRQDPGLGLRLIYFSYDVKMKEKGDIPEGYSVSREKKERFSLILESASTNQTSMYLCASSPRTPVNTEAFFGQGTRLTVV.

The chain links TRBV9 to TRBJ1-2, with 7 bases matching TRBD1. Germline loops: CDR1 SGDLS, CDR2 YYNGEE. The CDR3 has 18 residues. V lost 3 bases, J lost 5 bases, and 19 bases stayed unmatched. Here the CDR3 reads CASSGPGQNPFVGYGYTF. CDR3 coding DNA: TGTGCCAGCAGCGGTCCGGGACAGAACCCCTTCGTAGGGTATGGCTACACCTTC.

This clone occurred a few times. In nucleotides, the CDR3 is TGTGCCAGCAGCGTAGGGACAGGCGAGGATGAAAAACTGTTTTTT. Its protein is CASSVGTGEDEKLFF. The chain uses TRBV9 and TRBJ1-4; 7 bases agree with TRBD1. V shed 0 bases and J 6 bases; nucleotides not matched to a gene: 5. The length of the CDR3 is 15 residues. Germline V lookup: CDR1 SGDLS, CDR2 YYNGEE.

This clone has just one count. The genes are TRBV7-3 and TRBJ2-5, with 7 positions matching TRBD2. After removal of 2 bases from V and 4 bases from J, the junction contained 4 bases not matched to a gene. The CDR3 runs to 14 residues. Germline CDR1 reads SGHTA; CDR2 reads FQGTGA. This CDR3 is CASSLGGGRETQYF. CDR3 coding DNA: TGTGCCAGCAGCTTAGGCGGGGGAAGAGAGACCCAGTACTTC.

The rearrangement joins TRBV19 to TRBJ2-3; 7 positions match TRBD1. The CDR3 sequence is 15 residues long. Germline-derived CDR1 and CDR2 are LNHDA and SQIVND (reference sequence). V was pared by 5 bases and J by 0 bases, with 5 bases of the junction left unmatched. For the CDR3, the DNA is TGTGCCAGTAGTCCACAGGGGCAAAGCACAGATACGCAGTATTTT. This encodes CASSPQGQSTDTQYF.

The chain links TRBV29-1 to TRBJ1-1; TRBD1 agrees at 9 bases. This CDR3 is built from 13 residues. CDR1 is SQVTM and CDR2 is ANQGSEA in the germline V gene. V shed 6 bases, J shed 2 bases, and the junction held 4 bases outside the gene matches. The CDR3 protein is CSVEDRGNTEAFF. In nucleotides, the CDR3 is TGCAGCGTGGAGGACAGGGGCAACACTGAAGCTTTCTTT. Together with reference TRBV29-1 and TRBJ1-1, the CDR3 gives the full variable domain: SAVISQKPSRDICQRGTSLTIQCQVDSQVTMMFWYRQQPGQSLTLIATANQGSEATYESGFVIDKFPISRPNLTFSTLTVSNMSPEDSSIYLCSVEDRGNTEAFFGQGTRLTVV.